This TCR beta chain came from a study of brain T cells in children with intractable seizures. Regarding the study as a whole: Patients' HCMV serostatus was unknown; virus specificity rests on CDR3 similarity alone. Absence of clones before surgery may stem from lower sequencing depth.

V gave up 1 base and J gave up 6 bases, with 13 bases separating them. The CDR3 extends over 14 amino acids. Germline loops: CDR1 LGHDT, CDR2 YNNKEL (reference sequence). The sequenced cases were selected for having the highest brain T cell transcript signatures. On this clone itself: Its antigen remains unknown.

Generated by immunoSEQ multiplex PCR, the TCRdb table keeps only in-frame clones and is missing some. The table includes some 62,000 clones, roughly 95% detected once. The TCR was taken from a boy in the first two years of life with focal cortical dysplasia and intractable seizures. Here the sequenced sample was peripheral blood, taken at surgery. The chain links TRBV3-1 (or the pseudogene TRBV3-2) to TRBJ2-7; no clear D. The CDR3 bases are TGTGCCAGCAGCCAAGCCCCACTTAAAGGCGAGCAGTACTTC. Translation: CASSQAPLKGEQYF.